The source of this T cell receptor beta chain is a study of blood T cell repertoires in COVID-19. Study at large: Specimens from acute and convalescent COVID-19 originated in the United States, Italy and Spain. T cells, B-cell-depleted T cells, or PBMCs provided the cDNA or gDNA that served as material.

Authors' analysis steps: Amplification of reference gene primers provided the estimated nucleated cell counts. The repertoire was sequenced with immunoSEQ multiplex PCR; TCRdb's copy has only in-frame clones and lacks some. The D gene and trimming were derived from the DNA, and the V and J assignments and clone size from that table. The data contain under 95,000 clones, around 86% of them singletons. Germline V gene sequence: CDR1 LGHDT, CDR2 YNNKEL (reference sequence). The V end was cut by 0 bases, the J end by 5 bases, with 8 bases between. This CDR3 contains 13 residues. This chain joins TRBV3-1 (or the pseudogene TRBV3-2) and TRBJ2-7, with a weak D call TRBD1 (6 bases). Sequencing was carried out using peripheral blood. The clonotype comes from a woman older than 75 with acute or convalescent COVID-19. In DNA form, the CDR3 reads TGTGCCAGCAGCCAAGATAAGGGGGACGAGCAGTACTTC. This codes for CASSQDKGDEQYF.